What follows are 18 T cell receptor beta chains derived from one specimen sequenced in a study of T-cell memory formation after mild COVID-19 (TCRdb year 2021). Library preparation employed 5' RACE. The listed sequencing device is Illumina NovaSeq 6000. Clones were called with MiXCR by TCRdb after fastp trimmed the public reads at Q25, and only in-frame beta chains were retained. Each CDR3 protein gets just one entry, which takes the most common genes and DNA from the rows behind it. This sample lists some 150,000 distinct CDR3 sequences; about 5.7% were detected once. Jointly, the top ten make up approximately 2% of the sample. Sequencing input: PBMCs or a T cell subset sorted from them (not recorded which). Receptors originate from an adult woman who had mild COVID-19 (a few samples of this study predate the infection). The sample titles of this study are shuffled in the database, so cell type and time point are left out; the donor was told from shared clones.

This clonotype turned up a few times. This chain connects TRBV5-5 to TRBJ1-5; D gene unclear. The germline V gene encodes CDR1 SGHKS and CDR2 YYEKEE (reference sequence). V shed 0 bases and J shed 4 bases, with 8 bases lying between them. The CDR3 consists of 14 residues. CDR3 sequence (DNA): TGTGCCAGCAGCTTGGGCAGGAGGAATCAGCCCCAGCATTTT. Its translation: CASSLGRRNQPQHF. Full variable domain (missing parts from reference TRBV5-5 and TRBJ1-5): DAGVTQSPTHLIKTRGQQVTLRCSPISGHKSVSWYQQVLGQGPQFIFQYYEKEERGRGNFPDRFSARQFPNYSSELNVNALLLGDSALYLCASSLGRRNQPQHFGDGTRLSIL.

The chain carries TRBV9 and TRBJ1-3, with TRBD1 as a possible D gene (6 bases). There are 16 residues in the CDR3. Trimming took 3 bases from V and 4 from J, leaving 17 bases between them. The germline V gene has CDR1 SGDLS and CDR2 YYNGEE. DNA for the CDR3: TGTGCCAGCAGCGCGTCAACCGGGACACCCGGAAACACCATATATTTT. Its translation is CASSASTGTPGNTIYF.

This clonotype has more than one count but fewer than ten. The CDR3 coding sequence is TGCGCCAGCAGCCAAGATACAGGATTAAATTCACCCCTCCACTTT. Translation gives CASSQDTGLNSPLHF. The chain uses TRBV4-3 and TRBJ1-6; D is perhaps TRBD1 (5 bases). Germline V gives CDR1 LGHNA, CDR2 YSLEER. The CDR3 is 15 residues long. V lost 0 bases to trimming and J lost 7 bases, with 10 bases between them.

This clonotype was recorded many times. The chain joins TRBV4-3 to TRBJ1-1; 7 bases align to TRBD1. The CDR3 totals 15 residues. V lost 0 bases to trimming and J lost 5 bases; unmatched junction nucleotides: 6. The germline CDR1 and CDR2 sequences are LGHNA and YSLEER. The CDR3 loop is CASSQDTAGGTEAFF. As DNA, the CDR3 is TGCGCCAGCAGCCAAGATACCGCAGGGGGGACTGAAGCTTTCTTT.

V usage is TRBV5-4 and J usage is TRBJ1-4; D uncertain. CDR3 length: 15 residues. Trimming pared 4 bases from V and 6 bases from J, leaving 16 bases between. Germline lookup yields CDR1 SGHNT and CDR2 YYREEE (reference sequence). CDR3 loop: CASSRIGGMHEKLFF. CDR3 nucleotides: TGTGCCAGCAGCCGTATCGGAGGGATGCATGAAAAACTGTTTTTT.

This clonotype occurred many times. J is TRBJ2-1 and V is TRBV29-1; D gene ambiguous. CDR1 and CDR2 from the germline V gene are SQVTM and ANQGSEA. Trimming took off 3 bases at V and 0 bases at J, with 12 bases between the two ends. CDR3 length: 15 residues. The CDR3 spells CSVDMWGSSYNEQFF. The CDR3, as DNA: TGCAGCGTTGATATGTGGGGTAGCTCCTACAATGAGCAGTTCTTC.

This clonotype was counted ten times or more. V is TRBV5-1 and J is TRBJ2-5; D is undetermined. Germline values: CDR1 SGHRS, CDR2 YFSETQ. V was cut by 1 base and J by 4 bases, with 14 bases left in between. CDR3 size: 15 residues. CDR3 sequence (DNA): TGCGCCAGCAGCTTGCCGGCTGGGATGGGAGAGACCCAGTACTTC. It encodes CASSLPAGMGETQYF.

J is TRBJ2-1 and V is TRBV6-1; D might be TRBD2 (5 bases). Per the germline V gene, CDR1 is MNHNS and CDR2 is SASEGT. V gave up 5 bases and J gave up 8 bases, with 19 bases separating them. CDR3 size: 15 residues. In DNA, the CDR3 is TGTGCCAGCAGTAAGCGAATAGGAGGTAGGGATGAGCAGTTCTTC. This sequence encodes CASSKRIGGRDEQFF.

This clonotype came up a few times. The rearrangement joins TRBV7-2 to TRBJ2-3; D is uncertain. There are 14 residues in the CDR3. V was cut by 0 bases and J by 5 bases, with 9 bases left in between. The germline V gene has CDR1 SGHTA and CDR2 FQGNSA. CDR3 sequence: CASSLAQTLDTQYF. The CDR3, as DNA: TGTGCCAGCAGCTTAGCCCAAACCTTAGATACGCAGTATTTT.

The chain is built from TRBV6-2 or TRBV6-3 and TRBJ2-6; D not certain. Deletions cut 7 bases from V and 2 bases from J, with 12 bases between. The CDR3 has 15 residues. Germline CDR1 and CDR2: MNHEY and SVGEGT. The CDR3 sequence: CASTPDGAGANVLTF. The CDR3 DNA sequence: TGTGCCAGCACCCCTGACGGAGCTGGGGCCAACGTCCTGACTTTC.

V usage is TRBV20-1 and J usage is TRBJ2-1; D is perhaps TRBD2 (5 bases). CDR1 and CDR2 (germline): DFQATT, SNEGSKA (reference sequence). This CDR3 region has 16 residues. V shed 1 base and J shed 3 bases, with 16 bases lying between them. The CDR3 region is CSARVREGNLYNEQFF. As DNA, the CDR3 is TGCAGTGCTAGAGTGAGGGAAGGGAACCTCTACAATGAGCAGTTCTTC.

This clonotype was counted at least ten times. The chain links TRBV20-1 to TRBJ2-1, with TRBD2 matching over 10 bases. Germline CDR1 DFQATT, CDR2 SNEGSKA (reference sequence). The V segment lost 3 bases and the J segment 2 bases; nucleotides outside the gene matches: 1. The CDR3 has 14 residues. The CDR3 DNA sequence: TGCAGTGCTAGTAGCGGGAGGACCTACAATGAGCAGTTCTTC. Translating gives CSASSGRTYNEQFF.

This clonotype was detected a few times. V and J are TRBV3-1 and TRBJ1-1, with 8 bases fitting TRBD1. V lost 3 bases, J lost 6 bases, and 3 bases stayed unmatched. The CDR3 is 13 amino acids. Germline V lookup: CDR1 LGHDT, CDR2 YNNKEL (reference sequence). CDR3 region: CASSHGDRPEAFF. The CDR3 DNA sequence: TGTGCCAGCAGCCATGGGGACAGGCCTGAAGCTTTCTTT.

The CDR3 region has the DNA TGTGCCAGCAAGCGGGCCCGATGGGGGCAGGACACCGGGGAGCTGTTTTTT. This translates into CASKRARWGQDTGELFF. The V and J genes are TRBV6-1 and TRBJ2-2; D could derive from TRBD1 or TRBD2 (6 bases each). Trimming removed 7 bases from V and 3 bases from J, with 21 bases in between. Germline CDR1 MNHNS, CDR2 SASEGT. This CDR3 contains 17 residues.

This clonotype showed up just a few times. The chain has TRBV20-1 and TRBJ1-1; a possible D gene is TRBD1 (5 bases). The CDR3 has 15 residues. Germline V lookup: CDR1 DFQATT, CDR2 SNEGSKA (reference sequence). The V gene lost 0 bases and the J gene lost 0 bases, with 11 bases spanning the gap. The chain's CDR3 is CSARDRPDMNTEAFF. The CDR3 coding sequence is TGCAGTGCTAGAGATCGGCCGGACATGAACACTGAAGCTTTCTTT.

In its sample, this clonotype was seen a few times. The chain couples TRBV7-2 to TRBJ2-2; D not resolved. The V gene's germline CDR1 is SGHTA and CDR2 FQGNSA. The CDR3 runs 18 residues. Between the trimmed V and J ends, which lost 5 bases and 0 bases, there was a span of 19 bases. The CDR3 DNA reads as TGTGCCAGCAGCCCCCGTGATGGGCGACCTACGAACACCGGGGAGCTGTTTTTT. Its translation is CASSPRDGRPTNTGELFF.

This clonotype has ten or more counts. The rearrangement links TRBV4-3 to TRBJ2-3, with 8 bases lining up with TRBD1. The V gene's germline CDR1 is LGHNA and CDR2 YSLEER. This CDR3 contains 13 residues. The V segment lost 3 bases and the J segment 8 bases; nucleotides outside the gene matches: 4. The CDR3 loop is CASSHQGQGTQYF. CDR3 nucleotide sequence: TGCGCCAGCAGCCACCAAGGACAGGGTACGCAGTATTTT.

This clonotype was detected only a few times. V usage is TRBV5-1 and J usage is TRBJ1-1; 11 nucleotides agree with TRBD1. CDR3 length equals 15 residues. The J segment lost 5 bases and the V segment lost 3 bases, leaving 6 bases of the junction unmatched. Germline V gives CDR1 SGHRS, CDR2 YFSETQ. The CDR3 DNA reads TGCGCCAGCAGCTCCCGGACAGGGGGCGCGACTGAAGCTTTCTTT. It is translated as CASSSRTGGATEAFF.